This passage covers 11 T cell receptor beta chains from one sample sequenced in a study of T-cell memory formation after mild COVID-19. MiXCR was run by TCRdb on the 5' RACE reads, yielding one entry per CDR3 protein. The table has 120,000 to 150,000 distinct CDR3 sequences, about 19% seen once. Sequenced: PBMCs or a T cell subset sorted from them (not recorded which). The receptors here all came from an adult woman who had mild COVID-19 (a few samples of this study predate the infection). Cell type and time point are not known.

This clonotype was picked up a small number of times. The chain carries TRBV7-2 and TRBJ2-2, with 7 bases lining up with TRBD2. The CDR3 extends over 16 amino acids. Germline trimming cut 1 base from V and 0 bases from J; bases unmatched to any gene: 2. Germline assignment: CDR1 SGHTA and CDR2 FQGNSA. This CDR3 is CASSLVAGANTGELFF. The CDR3 coding sequence is TGTGCCAGCAGCTTAGTGGCGGGAGCGAACACCGGGGAGCTGTTTTTT.

V gene TRBV5-1 combines with J gene TRBJ1-2; a possible D gene is TRBD1 (5 bases). The V gene's germline CDR1 is SGHRS and CDR2 YFSETQ. This CDR3 is built from 18 residues. Trimming removed 0 bases at V and 1 base at J, with 19 bases between. The CDR3 region is CASSLVPPGRDFNYGYTF. CDR3 sequence (DNA): TGCGCCAGCAGCTTGGTTCCACCGGGGCGCGATTTTAACTATGGCTACACCTTC. The variable domain in full, with the rest retrieved from reference TRBV5-1 and TRBJ1-2, is KAGVTQTPRYLIKTRGQQVTLSCSPISGHRSVSWYQQTPGQGLQFLFEYFSETQRNKGNFPGRFSGRQFSNSRSEMNVSTLELGDSALYLCASSLVPPGRDFNYGYTFGSGTRLTVV.

This clonotype was observed a handful of times. The chain carries TRBV18 and TRBJ2-7; 11 bases line up with TRBD2. CDR1 and CDR2 from the germline V gene are KGHSH and LQKENI. The trim removed 3 bases at V and 3 bases at J, leaving 4 bases unmatched. The CDR3 has 15 residues. The CDR3 coding sequence is TGTGCCAGCTCACCGGGACTAGCGGTGCTCTACGAGCAGTACTTC. Its protein product is CASSPGLAVLYEQYF. Filled out from reference TRBV18 and TRBJ2-7, the complete variable domain reads NAGVMQNPRHLVRRRGQEARLRCSPMKGHSHVYWYRQLPEEGLKFMVYLQKENIIDESGMPKERFSAEFPKEGPSILRIQQVVRGDSAAYFCASSPGLAVLYEQYFGPGTRLTVT.

V and J are TRBV6-5 and TRBJ2-7, with D possibly being TRBD1 (6 bases). This CDR3 region has 14 residues. From germline, CDR1 is MNHEY and CDR2 SVGAGI. V was shortened by 5 bases and J by 1 base, with 12 bases between the two germline ends. CDR3 protein: CASSAGQISYEQYF. The DNA for the CDR3 is TGTGCCAGCAGTGCCGGACAGATATCCTACGAGCAGTACTTC.

This clonotype was seen at least ten times. The CDR3 region is CASSLVRGEQYF. CDR3 bases: TGTGCCAGCAGCTTGGTAAGGGGCGAGCAGTACTTC. This sequence joins TRBV5-6 and TRBJ2-7, with a tentative D call TRBD1 (5 bases). CDR3 length: 12 residues. V shed 0 bases and J shed 6 bases, with 7 bases lying between them. Germline CDR1 is SGHDT and CDR2 is YYEEEE.

With regard to this clonotype: A much more abundant neighbour one base away suggests this may be a read error. The chain employs TRBV12-3 or TRBV12-4 and TRBJ1-1; possible D gene TRBD1, 6 bases. Trimming left V 7 bases short and J 1 base short, with 10 bases between. The CDR3 is 13 amino acids. The CDR3, as DNA: TGTGCCAGCAATCCACAGGGGAACACTGAAGCTTTCTTT. Encoded protein: CASNPQGNTEAFF.

This clonotype came up many times. The chain carries TRBV29-1 and TRBJ2-1; D may be TRBD2 (5 bases). Trimming stripped 4 bases from V and 0 bases from J, with 13 bases between. This CDR3 contains 15 residues. Germline V gives CDR1 SQVTM, CDR2 ANQGSEA. The CDR3 sequence: CSVGSAASSYNEQFF. Written as DNA, the CDR3 is TGCAGCGTTGGTTCAGCGGCAAGCTCCTACAATGAGCAGTTCTTC.

This clonotype has just a few counts. The chain couples TRBV20-1 to TRBJ2-1; the D call may be TRBD1 or TRBD2 (6 bases each). The CDR3 length is 14 residues. V was trimmed by 4 bases and J by 4 bases, leaving 14 bases between them. Germline V gene data show CDR1 as DFQATT and CDR2 as SNEGSKA (reference sequence). The CDR3 region is CSAIWGARYNEQFF. The CDR3 DNA follows: TGCAGTGCTATCTGGGGGGCGCGGTACAATGAGCAGTTCTTC.

The J gene is TRBJ2-7, the V gene TRBV2; 7 bases line up with TRBD1. Germline CDR1 reads SNHLY; CDR2 reads FYNNEI. The CDR3 is 13 residues long. J was trimmed by 3 bases and V by 6 bases; bases with no gene match: 5. The CDR3 spells CASSARDSYEQYF. The CDR3 DNA sequence: TGTGCCAGCAGCGCTCGGGACAGCTACGAGCAGTACTTC.

The chain combines TRBV24-1 with TRBJ2-2; perhaps TRBD1 as D (5 bases). This CDR3 spans 16 amino acids. Trimming took off 9 bases at V and 3 bases at J, with 19 bases between the two ends. Germline V CDR1 and CDR2: KGHDR, SFDVKD. CDR3: CATARRRTLHTGELFF. The CDR3 region has the DNA TGTGCCACCGCTCGTCGCCGGACACTCCACACCGGGGAGCTGTTTTTT.

This clonotype was recorded a few times. The chain links TRBV9 to TRBJ2-5, with D hard to call. CDR1 and CDR2 (germline): SGDLS, YYNGEE. The length of the CDR3 is 14 residues. The germline V and J ends were trimmed by 4 bases and 2 bases, with 12 bases remaining between them. The DNA of the CDR3 is TGTGCCAGCAGCCCCCAACACCAGCAAGAGACCCAGTACTTC. It yields the protein CASSPQHQQETQYF.